Below are 21 T cell receptor beta chains sequenced from a single sample in a study of OX40 agonist ivuxolimab in advanced cancers. Only in-frame clones appear in the TCRdb table, and some are missing; sequencing was by immunoSEQ multiplex PCR. The repertoire holds tens of thousands of clones, more than 85% seen once, with approximately 1.1% in the top ten. The input for sequencing was CD4+ or CD8+ T cells sorted from blood, taken in a trial of the OX40 agonist ivuxolimab. The receptor set was obtained from an adult with an advanced solid tumor such as melanoma, head and neck, liver or kidney cancer.

The V gene is TRBV6-5, the J gene TRBJ1-4; D call uncertain. V gave up 7 bases and J gave up 0 bases, with 12 bases separating them. The CDR3 is 15 amino acids. The germline CDR1 and CDR2 sequences are MNHEY and SVGAGI. The CDR3 loop reads CASTRAGTTNEKLFF. CDR3 coding DNA: TGTGCCAGCACGCGGGCGGGCACAACTAATGAAAAACTGTTTTTT.

V and J are TRBV19 and TRBJ1-5; D call uncertain. Trimming stripped 6 bases from V and 2 bases from J, with 11 bases between. The CDR3 has 14 residues. Germline CDR1 is LNHDA and CDR2 is SQIVND (reference sequence). The DNA for the CDR3 is TGTGCCAGTAGGTGGGTGGGTGGCAATCAGCCCCAGCATTTT. Translating it yields CASRWVGGNQPQHF.

The V gene is TRBV27, the J gene TRBJ1-5; possibly TRBD1 for D (5 bases). Germline V gives CDR1 MNHEY, CDR2 SMNVEV (reference sequence). V dropped 6 bases and J dropped 6 bases, with 18 bases sitting between them. The CDR3 extends over 15 amino acids. The CDR3 here is CASSRGPGGTQPQHF. The CDR3 DNA sequence: TGTGCCAGCAGCCGGGGACCTGGAGGTACTCAGCCCCAGCATTTT.

The chain carries TRBV7-9 and TRBJ2-3, with D perhaps assigned TRBD1 or TRBD2 (5 bases each). The ends were cut back, 5 bases at V and 0 bases at J, with 15 bases in the middle. The CDR3 has 16 amino acids. Germline lookup yields CDR1 SEHNR and CDR2 FQNEAQ (reference sequence). For the CDR3, the DNA is TGTGCCAGCAGCATTCCCGGGGCGCAGAGCACAGATACGCAGTATTTT. As protein: CASSIPGAQSTDTQYF.

CDR3 protein: CASSPWGRDQPQHF. In DNA, the CDR3 is TGTGCCAGCAGCCCATGGGGGAGGGACCAGCCCCAGCATTTT. The chain uses TRBV7-2 and TRBJ1-5; perhaps TRBD1 as D (5 bases). V was shortened by 5 bases and J by 7 bases, with 15 bases between the two germline ends. The CDR3 has 14 amino acids. From germline, CDR1 is SGHTA and CDR2 FQGNSA.

This rearrangement joins TRBV7-2 to TRBJ2-3, with TRBD1 matching over 9 bases. Unmatched junction bases numbered 4, after V lost 1 base and J lost 2 bases. The CDR3 length is 16 residues. The germline V gene has CDR1 SGHTA and CDR2 FQGNSA. The CDR3 reads CASSLVGQGSTDTQYF. In nucleotides, the CDR3 is TGTGCCAGCAGCTTAGTTGGACAGGGGTCCACAGATACGCAGTATTTT.

This clone turned up a few times. The gene calls are TRBV28 and TRBJ1-5; 7 nucleotides align to TRBD1. Germline V gene sequence: CDR1 MDHEN, CDR2 SYDVKM. This CDR3 is built from 16 residues. The trim removed 3 bases at V and 2 bases at J, leaving 7 bases unmatched. Here the CDR3 reads CASSFPQGGGNQPQHF. The DNA of the CDR3 is TGTGCCAGCAGTTTTCCTCAGGGGGGGGGCAATCAGCCCCAGCATTTT.

V and J are TRBV18 and TRBJ2-2, with D uncertain. This CDR3 has 16 amino acids. Germline V gene sequence: CDR1 KGHSH, CDR2 LQKENI. Trimming cost V 0 bases and J 0 bases, with 8 bases left between them. The CDR3 DNA reads TGTGCCAGCTCACCACCGTTAGGGACGAACACCGGGGAGCTGTTTTTT. This gives the protein CASSPPLGTNTGELFF.

This sequence joins TRBV19 and TRBJ2-2, with 11 bases lining up with TRBD1. Germline V lookup: CDR1 LNHDA, CDR2 SQIVND (reference sequence). V gave up 7 bases and J gave up 4 bases; unmatched junction bases: 8. The CDR3 extends over 16 amino acids. CDR3 coding DNA: TGTGCCAGTACCGCCGGGACAGGGGGTATCACCGGGGAGCTGTTTTTT. Amino acids: CASTAGTGGITGELFF.

This clone has only one observation. This sample includes further DNA sequences coding for the same CDR3. The CDR3 nucleotides read TGTGCCAGCAGTCTACAGGGCCTTAATGAAAAACTGTTTTTT. It yields the protein CASSLQGLNEKLFF. The chain joins TRBV7-2 to TRBJ1-4; TRBD1 might be the D (6 bases). The germline V and J ends were trimmed by 6 bases and 4 bases, with 12 bases remaining between them. CDR1 SGHTA and CDR2 FQGNSA come from the germline V gene. The CDR3 sequence is 14 residues long.

In its sample, this clone was seen once. V and J are TRBV6-5 and TRBJ1-6, with a tentative D call TRBD1 (6 bases). Between the trimmed V and J ends, which lost 0 bases and 6 bases, there was a span of 9 bases. Per the germline V gene, CDR1 is MNHEY and CDR2 is SVGAGI. The CDR3 sequence is 15 residues long. The CDR3 loop reads CASSYSDRINSPLHF. The CDR3 coding sequence is TGTGCCAGCAGTTACTCGGACAGAATTAATTCACCCCTCCACTTT.

The chain carries TRBV9 and TRBJ2-7, with D tentatively TRBD2 (5 bases). The CDR3 loop spans 14 amino acids. In germline, CDR1 is SGDLS, CDR2 YYNGEE. V was trimmed by 2 bases and J by 2 bases, leaving 11 bases between them. The CDR3 region has the DNA TGTGCCAGCAGCGTTAGCGAAACCCCCTACGAGCAGTACTTC. It yields the protein CASSVSETPYEQYF.

The gene calls are TRBV28 and TRBJ2-5; D is unclear. With 3 bases removed from V and 3 bases from J, the gap between germline ends came to 5 bases. The CDR3 length is 12 residues. The V gene's germline CDR1 is MDHEN and CDR2 SYDVKM. CDR3 nucleotide sequence: TGTGCCAGCAGTTTTAGGAAAGAGACCCAGTACTTC. Protein: CASSFRKETQYF.

Notes on this clone: This CDR3 is missing its conserved last phenylalanine or tryptophan, likely due to a read error. Because the CDR3's place on the DNA is in doubt, the DNA is left out and the CDR3 is given as listed by TCRdb. This chain uses TRBV27 with TRBJ1-1; no check of the table's D call, TRBD1, against the DNA was made. Including both end residues, the CDR3 is 8 amino acids long. Germline-derived CDR1 and CDR2 are MNHEY and SMNVEV (reference sequence). The CDR3 sequence is CASSSTGG.

This chain's CDR3 is CSVESYPDRSSGNTIYF. DNA for the CDR3: TGCAGCGTTGAAAGCTACCCGGACAGATCCTCTGGAAACACCATATATTTT. The chain carries TRBV29-1 and TRBJ1-3; D is perhaps TRBD1 (6 bases). This CDR3 is 17 amino acids long. V dropped 2 bases and J dropped 0 bases, with 17 bases sitting between them. Germline CDR1 is SQVTM and CDR2 is ANQGSEA.

The chain couples TRBV12-5 to TRBJ1-2, with no clear D. The ends were cut back, 1 base at V and 5 bases at J, with 17 bases in the middle. From germline, CDR1 is LGHNT and CDR2 FRNRAP. The CDR3 has 16 amino acids. This CDR3 is CASGLGPGSRLYGYTF. CDR3 nucleotides: TGTGCTAGTGGTTTGGGACCGGGCTCTAGGCTTTATGGCTACACCTTC. The full variable domain, in which reference TRBV12-5 and TRBJ1-2 provide the parts outside the CDR3, is DARVTQTPRHKVTEMGQEVTMRCQPILGHNTVFWYRQTMMQGLELLAYFRNRAPLDDSGMPKDRFSAEMPDATLATLKIQPSEPRDSAVYFCASGLGPGSRLYGYTFGSGTRLTVV.

The rearrangement joins TRBV4-3 to TRBJ1-2, with D possibly being TRBD1 (5 bases). Trimming took off 0 bases at V and 8 bases at J, with 19 bases between the two ends. This CDR3 is built from 16 residues. The V gene's germline CDR1 is LGHNA and CDR2 YSLEER. CDR3 bases: TGCGCCAGCAGCCAAGACTGGCAGGGATCTCTGTGGGGCTACACCTTC. This translates into CASSQDWQGSLWGYTF.

V is TRBV6-9 and J is TRBJ2-7; 7 bases line up with TRBD1. This CDR3 has 13 residues. Germline CDR1 reads MNHGY; CDR2 reads SVAAGI. J was trimmed by 5 bases and V by 3 bases; bases with no gene match: 4. The CDR3 region is CASSYDRDHEQYF. The CDR3 DNA is TGTGCCAGCAGTTACGACAGGGACCACGAGCAGTACTTC.

This clone was seen only a few times. The chain employs TRBV28 and TRBJ1-5; 12 nucleotides align to TRBD1. Germline V gene sequence: CDR1 MDHEN, CDR2 SYDVKM. The CDR3 has 16 residues. Losses at the gene ends were 2 bases for V and 6 bases for J; bases not matched to a gene: 5. CDR3 amino acids: CASSLGWGQGAQPQHF. Written as DNA, the CDR3 is TGTGCCAGCAGTTTAGGATGGGGACAGGGGGCTCAGCCCCAGCATTTT.

DNA for the CDR3: TGTGCCAGCAGTTACGGGTCAGGACAGAGGGCTGGGGGCTACACCTTC. Its protein is CASSYGSGQRAGGYTF. This chain uses TRBV6-5 with TRBJ1-2, with D maybe TRBD1 (6 bases). The germline V gene encodes CDR1 MNHEY and CDR2 SVGAGI. Between the trimmed V and J ends, which lost 2 bases and 8 bases, there was a span of 21 bases. The CDR3 sequence is 16 residues long.

The rearrangement uses TRBV10-3 and TRBJ2-5; perhaps TRBD1 as D (7 bases). Germline CDR1 reads ENHRY; CDR2 reads SYGVKD. The V gene lost 0 bases and the J gene lost 1 base, with 9 bases spanning the gap. The length of the CDR3 is 15 residues. The CDR3 loop reads CAISESQGGQETQYF. In DNA form, the CDR3 reads TGTGCCATCAGTGAGTCCCAGGGGGGCCAAGAGACCCAGTACTTC.